This TCR beta chain emerged from a study of cytomegalovirus exposure and HLA in healthy donors. The length of the CDR3 is 15 residues. V gave up 1 base and J gave up 4 bases; unmatched junction bases: 3. Germline assignment: CDR1 SGHNT and CDR2 YYREEE (reference sequence). Comments on this clone: Its antigen is currently unknown.

The PCR made use of 60 Vbeta and 13 Jbeta primers. Data came from immunoSEQ multiplex PCR; TCRdb stores just in-frame clones and leaves some out. The data show some 240,000 clones, over 90% seen once. Study-level findings and limits: A cluster of highly shared sequence variants was likely a sequencing artifact. In an earlier analysis, most TCR beta V segments were productive about 87% or about 30% of the time.

Sequenced material: PBMCs. This receptor was obtained from a girl aged 2-15 years in good health and CMV-seronegative. The chain couples TRBV5-4 to TRBJ2-1, with 9 bases identical to TRBD2. The CDR3 DNA is TGTGCCAGCAGCTTGCCGAGCGGGAGGTACAATGAGCAGTTCTTC. It specifies CASSLPSGRYNEQFF.